The T cell receptor beta chain under discussion was sequenced for a study of human T cells and chemical hapten exposure. Study summary: Enrolled patients were predominantly female and had alopecia areata, totalis or universalis. Small discrepancies in pooled library volume mainly accounted for the varying TCR yields per sample.

This clonotype was seen many times. MiXCR, run by TCRdb on the RACE reads, gives a single entry per CDR3 protein. The data contain fewer than 500,000 distinct CDR3 sequences, around 5% of them singletons. Time point in this sample: patch test 1, 2 weeks after DPC sensitization. Treatment: therapeutic diphenylcyclopropenone sensitization with weekly scalp DPC. Blood was collected ahead of every patch test applied. Germline CDR1 is PRHDT and CDR2 is FYEKMQ (reference sequence). This CDR3 is 16 amino acids long. Trimming removed 4 bases from V and 4 bases from J; junction bases left unmatched: 5. The sample in question was whole blood, obtained in connection with sensitization to the hapten diphenylcyclopropenone (DPC). This TCR derives from a woman aged 45 to 65 with alopecia areata. Some clones in this sample may be carry-over from other donors' samples. This chain connects TRBV13 to TRBJ2-5; 14 nucleotides agree with TRBD2. The CDR3 region has the DNA TGTGCCAGCAGCTCTGGACTAGCGGGAGGTTCAGAGACCCAGTACTTC. Its translation: CASSSGLAGGSETQYF.